This T cell receptor (beta chain) was found in a study of regulatory T cells in long-lasting Graves disease. Study results and limitations: Examination was confined to peripheral blood, excluding thyroid tissue. Persistent cases of Graves' showed reduced TCR diversity relative to newly diagnosed patients.

The CDR3 totals 16 residues. Trimming removed 3 bases at V and 3 bases at J, with 17 bases between. Germline CDR1 and CDR2: SEHNR and FQNEAQ (reference sequence). This clonotype has at least ten counts. Antigen specificity is unknown. Investigators prepared the TCR beta libraries by applying iRepertoire HTBI primers and Arm-PCR of CDR3 regions. TCRdb reanalysed the multiplex PCR reads using MiXCR and keeps one entry per CDR3 protein. The sample shows just over 600,000 distinct CDR3 sequences, 15% to 20% of them seen only once. Time point specified: newly diagnosed GD, antithyroid drugs for less than 3 months. PBMC RNA was the source of the TCR library. These records were also assigned to another study, of T cells in Graves' hyperthyroidism and ophthalmopathy. That study adds: Researchers found most expanded thyroid clonotypes above 0.001 in blood as well. The model made its ophthalmopathy prediction, and onset followed a median roughly six months later.

The chain uses TRBV7-9 and TRBJ1-1; possibly TRBD1 for D (6 bases). The sample here was peripheral blood mononuclear cells (PBMCs), taken at new diagnosis, from a patient treated with antithyroid drugs. The sequence came from a woman in her thirties with Graves disease. In nucleotides, the CDR3 is TGTGCCAGCAGCTTGGGTACAGGGATGGGGGACACTGAAGCTTTCTTT. Amino acid sequence: CASSLGTGMGDTEAFF.